These T cell receptor beta chains were read from a single sample in a study of shared clonotypes between healthy human individuals. Produced via immunoSEQ multiplex PCR; TCRdb's table is partial and in-frame only. The data contain 2.3 million or so clones, 80% to 95% of them singletons. Sequencing used naive CD4+ T cells from PBMCs. The receptor source for this set is a man between 18 and 35 years old in good health. Some clones in this sample may be carry-over from other donors' samples. The CDR3 runs from the conserved cysteine through the conserved F or W. The order of the fields is D gene, V gene, clone size, CDR3 length, J gene, CDR3 protein, CDR3 DNA. The D gene is left open where the match is weak. The size entry is marked missing in some rows and otherwise reads once, few, many or a size class.

d_call: -; v_call: TRBV2; clone_size: -; cdr3_length: 15; j_call: TRBJ2-7; cdr3_aa: CASSEDGVYSYEQYF; cdr3_nt: TGTGCCAGCAGTGAGGACGGCGTTTATTCCTACGAGCAGTACTTC
d_call: TRBD2; v_call: TRBV2; clone_size: -; cdr3_length: 15; j_call: TRBJ2-7; cdr3_aa: CASSIRTSGAYEQYF; cdr3_nt: TGTGCCAGCAGTATTAGGACTAGCGGAGCGTACGAGCAGTACTTC
d_call: TRBD1; v_call: TRBV6-6; clone_size: -; cdr3_length: 14; j_call: TRBJ1-1; cdr3_aa: CASSPTGGETEAFF; cdr3_nt: TGTGCCAGCAGTCCAACAGGGGGGGAGACTGAAGCTTTCTTT
d_call: -; v_call: TRBV5-5; clone_size: -; cdr3_length: 13; j_call: TRBJ2-5; cdr3_aa: CASSYLRGETQYF; cdr3_nt: TGTGCCAGCAGCTACTTAAGGGGAGAGACCCAGTACTTC
d_call: TRBD1; v_call: TRBV5-4; clone_size: -; cdr3_length: 18; j_call: TRBJ2-7; cdr3_aa: CASSPTGTGTIGASEQYF; cdr3_nt: TGTGCCAGCAGCCCAACCGGGACAGGGACCATCGGGGCCTCCGAGCAGTACTTC
d_call: -; v_call: TRBV18; clone_size: -; cdr3_length: 16; j_call: TRBJ1-2; cdr3_aa: CASSPNTQTRILGYTF; cdr3_nt: TGTGCCAGCTCACCAAATACACAGACTAGAATTTTGGGCTACACCTTC
d_call: -; v_call: TRBV5-1; clone_size: -; cdr3_length: 14; j_call: TRBJ1-2; cdr3_aa: CASSLDGDPSGYTF; cdr3_nt: TGCGCCAGCAGCTTGGACGGCGACCCCTCTGGCTACACCTTC
d_call: TRBD2; v_call: TRBV4-1; clone_size: -; cdr3_length: 18; j_call: TRBJ2-7; cdr3_aa: CASSQDPSGRSRSYEQYF; cdr3_nt: TGCGCCAGCAGCCAAGATCCAAGCGGGAGGTCCCGCTCCTACGAGCAGTACTTC
d_call: -; v_call: TRBV27; clone_size: few; cdr3_length: 16; j_call: TRBJ2-1; cdr3_aa: CASSRGGTFSGNEQFF; cdr3_nt: TGTGCCAGCAGTAGAGGAGGGACCTTCAGCGGCAATGAGCAGTTCTTC
d_call: -; v_call: TRBV28; clone_size: -; cdr3_length: 15; j_call: TRBJ1-1; cdr3_aa: CASSLGGVKNTEAFF; cdr3_nt: TGTGCCAGCAGTTTAGGGGGCGTCAAGAACACTGAAGCTTTCTTT
d_call: -; v_call: TRBV28; clone_size: -; cdr3_length: 15; j_call: TRBJ1-1; cdr3_aa: CASSEGGTVNTEAFF; cdr3_nt: TGTGCCTCTTCGGAAGGAGGGACGGTGAACACTGAAGCTTTCTTT
d_call: -; v_call: TRBV7-7; clone_size: -; cdr3_length: 16; j_call: TRBJ1-4; cdr3_aa: CASSLVVQGRNEKLFF; cdr3_nt: TGTGCCAGCAGCTTAGTCGTGCAGGGCCGAAATGAAAAACTGTTTTTT
d_call: -; v_call: TRBV27; clone_size: -; cdr3_length: 16; j_call: TRBJ2-7; cdr3_aa: CASSFSNRRGNYEQYF; cdr3_nt: TGTGCCAGCAGTTTCTCAAACAGGAGAGGTAACTACGAGCAGTACTTC
d_call: -; v_call: TRBV7-9; clone_size: -; cdr3_length: 11; j_call: TRBJ1-3; cdr3_aa: CASSLTDTIYF; cdr3_nt: TGTGCCAGCAGCTTAACAGACACCATATATTTT
d_call: -; v_call: TRBV21-1; clone_size: -; cdr3_length: 18; j_call: TRBJ2-7; cdr3_aa: CASSKKGNTGADSYEQYF; cdr3_nt: TGTGCCAGCAGCAAAAAGGGGAATACAGGGGCTGACTCCTACGAGCAGTACTTC
d_call: TRBD2; v_call: TRBV11-2; clone_size: -; cdr3_length: 15; j_call: TRBJ2-1; cdr3_aa: CASSPPSGRDNEQFF; cdr3_nt: TGTGCCAGCAGCCCCCCGTCGGGGAGGGACAATGAGCAGTTCTTC
d_call: -; v_call: TRBV9; clone_size: -; cdr3_length: 16; j_call: TRBJ1-2; cdr3_aa: CASSAPFAGQAVGYTF; cdr3_nt: TGTGCCAGCAGCGCCCCATTTGCGGGACAAGCAGTTGGCTACACCTTC
d_call: -; v_call: TRBV18; clone_size: -; cdr3_length: 13; j_call: TRBJ1-4; cdr3_aa: CASSPTPGEGLFF; cdr3_nt: TGTGCCAGCTCACCCACGCCCGGGGAGGGACTGTTTTTT
d_call: TRBD2; v_call: TRBV7-8; clone_size: -; cdr3_length: 21; j_call: TRBJ2-2; cdr3_aa: CASKDGVFETSGRPSTGELFF; cdr3_nt: TGTGCCAGCAAAGACGGTGTTTTCGAGACTAGCGGGAGGCCGAGCACCGGGGAGCTGTTTTTT
d_call: TRBD1; v_call: TRBV5-1; clone_size: -; cdr3_length: 15; j_call: TRBJ2-3; cdr3_aa: CASSLTGQDIDTQYF; cdr3_nt: TGCGCCAGCAGCTTGACGGGACAGGATATCGATACGCAGTATTTT
d_call: TRBD1; v_call: TRBV2; clone_size: few; cdr3_length: 14; j_call: TRBJ1-5; cdr3_aa: CASSEAGGSWPQHF; cdr3_nt: TGTGCCAGCAGTGAGGCAGGGGGCTCATGGCCCCAGCATTTT
d_call: -; v_call: TRBV5-1; clone_size: -; cdr3_length: 15; j_call: TRBJ2-2; cdr3_aa: CASSWGSSRPGELFF; cdr3_nt: TGCGCCAGCAGCTGGGGGAGCAGCAGGCCCGGGGAGCTGTTTTTT
d_call: TRBD2; v_call: TRBV5-6; clone_size: -; cdr3_length: 17; j_call: TRBJ2-3; cdr3_aa: CASSLRVAGDDTDTQYF; cdr3_nt: TGTGCCAGCAGCTTGCGAGTAGCGGGAGACGACACAGATACGCAGTATTTT
d_call: -; v_call: TRBV6-5; clone_size: -; cdr3_length: 11; j_call: TRBJ1-2; cdr3_aa: CATRQSHRYTF; cdr3_nt: TGTGCCACCCGACAGTCCCATCGCTACACCTTC
d_call: -; v_call: TRBV7-2; clone_size: -; cdr3_length: 14; j_call: TRBJ2-3; cdr3_aa: CASSYGTSTDTQYF; cdr3_nt: TGTGCCAGCAGCTACGGAACTAGCACAGATACGCAGTATTTT
d_call: TRBD2; v_call: TRBV7-2; clone_size: once; cdr3_length: 15; j_call: TRBJ2-5; cdr3_aa: CASSPRTSGQETQYF; cdr3_nt: TGTGCCAGCAGCCCAAGGACTAGCGGGCAAGAGACCCAGTACTTC
d_call: -; v_call: TRBV5-6; clone_size: -; cdr3_length: 15; j_call: TRBJ2-6; cdr3_aa: CASSTRTSGANVLTF; cdr3_nt: TGTGCCAGCAGCACCCGTACCTCTGGGGCCAACGTCCTGACTTTC
d_call: -; v_call: TRBV30; clone_size: -; cdr3_length: 10; j_call: TRBJ1-2; cdr3_aa: CAWGYYGYTF; cdr3_nt: TGTGCCTGGGGATACTATGGCTACACCTTC
d_call: TRBD1; v_call: TRBV5-1; clone_size: -; cdr3_length: 15; j_call: TRBJ2-1; cdr3_aa: CASSLAGQSYNEQFF; cdr3_nt: TGCGCCAGCAGCTTGGCGGGACAGTCCTACAATGAGCAGTTCTTC
d_call: -; v_call: TRBV10-3; clone_size: -; cdr3_length: 14; j_call: TRBJ1-5; cdr3_aa: CAISESGGNQPQHF; cdr3_nt: TGTGCCATCAGTGAGTCGGGTGGTAATCAGCCCCAGCATTTT
d_call: -; v_call: TRBV30; clone_size: -; cdr3_length: 14; j_call: TRBJ2-2; cdr3_aa: CAWSLSTGTGELFF; cdr3_nt: TGTGCCTGGAGTCTCAGCACAGGGACCGGGGAGCTGTTTTTT
d_call: -; v_call: TRBV29-1; clone_size: -; cdr3_length: 17; j_call: TRBJ1-2; cdr3_aa: CSVSTSRPADGYYGYTF; cdr3_nt: TGCAGCGTTTCCACGAGCAGGCCGGCGGACGGTTACTATGGCTACACCTTC
d_call: -; v_call: TRBV7-9; clone_size: -; cdr3_length: 11; j_call: TRBJ1-1; cdr3_aa: CASSSGIGAFF; cdr3_nt: TGTGCCAGCAGCTCTGGAATAGGGGCTTTCTTT
d_call: -; v_call: TRBV19; clone_size: -; cdr3_length: 16; j_call: TRBJ2-7; cdr3_aa: CASSIRAPARLLEQYF; cdr3_nt: TGTGCCAGTAGTATAAGGGCCCCAGCGCGCCTGTTAGAGCAGTACTTC
d_call: TRBD1; v_call: TRBV7-2; clone_size: -; cdr3_length: 14; j_call: TRBJ1-1; cdr3_aa: CASSPGTANTEAFF; cdr3_nt: TGTGCCAGCAGCCCCGGGACAGCGAACACTGAAGCTTTCTTT
d_call: TRBD2; v_call: TRBV28; clone_size: -; cdr3_length: 13; j_call: TRBJ2-7; cdr3_aa: CASSSPGRGMQYF; cdr3_nt: TGTGCCAGCAGTTCCCCCGGGAGGGGTATGCAGTACTTC
d_call: TRBD1; v_call: TRBV6-1; clone_size: -; cdr3_length: 13; j_call: TRBJ1-2; cdr3_aa: CASRTGTDYGYTF; cdr3_nt: TGTGCCAGCAGAACCGGGACAGATTATGGCTACACCTTC
d_call: -; v_call: TRBV9; clone_size: -; cdr3_length: 14; j_call: TRBJ2-7; cdr3_aa: CASSVGQSTYEQYF; cdr3_nt: TGTGCCAGCAGCGTAGGGCAGTCCACCTACGAGCAGTACTTC
d_call: -; v_call: TRBV7-3; clone_size: -; cdr3_length: 13; j_call: TRBJ1-2; cdr3_aa: CASSLLPPYGYTF; cdr3_nt: TGTGCCAGCAGCTTATTGCCACCCTATGGCTACACCTTC
d_call: -; v_call: TRBV5-1; clone_size: -; cdr3_length: 13; j_call: TRBJ2-7; cdr3_aa: CASSLSGLYEQYF; cdr3_nt: TGCGCCAGCAGCTTGTCCGGGCTCTACGAGCAGTACTTC
d_call: -; v_call: TRBV2; clone_size: -; cdr3_length: 15; j_call: TRBJ2-5; cdr3_aa: CASREQGVLAETQYF; cdr3_nt: TGTGCCAGCAGGGAGCAAGGGGTCCTAGCAGAGACCCAGTACTTC
d_call: TRBD1; v_call: TRBV5-1; clone_size: -; cdr3_length: 14; j_call: TRBJ2-5; cdr3_aa: CASSYRTGEETQYF; cdr3_nt: TGCGCCAGCAGCTACAGGACAGGTGAAGAGACCCAGTACTTC
d_call: -; v_call: TRBV28; clone_size: -; cdr3_length: 13; j_call: TRBJ1-4; cdr3_aa: CASSSPGGIELFF; cdr3_nt: TGTGCCAGCAGTTCACCTGGGGGTATTGAGCTGTTTTTT
d_call: -; v_call: TRBV18; clone_size: -; cdr3_length: 14; j_call: TRBJ2-7; cdr3_aa: CASSPRAVRNEQYF; cdr3_nt: TGTGCCAGCTCACCAAGGGCAGTGCGCAACGAGCAGTACTTC
d_call: TRBD2; v_call: TRBV28; clone_size: once; cdr3_length: 14; j_call: TRBJ2-7; cdr3_aa: CASSGTSGLYEQYF; cdr3_nt: TGTGCCAGCAGCGGGACTAGCGGCCTCTACGAGCAGTACTTC
d_call: -; v_call: TRBV4-1; clone_size: -; cdr3_length: 14; j_call: TRBJ2-5; cdr3_aa: CASSQGPLGETQYF; cdr3_nt: TGCGCCAGCAGCCAAGGACCCCTGGGGGAGACCCAGTACTTC
d_call: TRBD1; v_call: TRBV5-1; clone_size: -; cdr3_length: 16; j_call: TRBJ2-1; cdr3_aa: CASSPETGEPYNEQFF; cdr3_nt: TGCGCCAGCAGCCCTGAGACAGGGGAACCCTACAATGAGCAGTTCTTC
d_call: -; v_call: TRBV19; clone_size: -; cdr3_length: 13; j_call: TRBJ1-1; cdr3_aa: CASSIVVNTEAFF; cdr3_nt: TGTGCCAGTAGTATAGTAGTGAACACTGAAGCTTTCTTT
d_call: TRBD2; v_call: TRBV6-5; clone_size: -; cdr3_length: 13; j_call: TRBJ2-7; cdr3_aa: CASSGTSGYEQYF; cdr3_nt: TGTGCCAGCAGCGGGACTAGCGGATACGAGCAGTACTTC
d_call: -; v_call: TRBV6-1; clone_size: -; cdr3_length: 15; j_call: TRBJ1-5; cdr3_aa: CASRQGPDSNQPQHF; cdr3_nt: TGTGCCAGCAGACAGGGACCTGATAGCAATCAGCCCCAGCATTTT
d_call: -; v_call: TRBV7-3; clone_size: -; cdr3_length: 15; j_call: TRBJ1-1; cdr3_aa: CASSTRGGMNTEAFF; cdr3_nt: TGTGCCAGCAGCACCCGGGGGGGCATGAACACTGAAGCTTTCTTT
d_call: -; v_call: TRBV5-5; clone_size: -; cdr3_length: 15; j_call: TRBJ1-1; cdr3_aa: CASRHPGTMNTEAFF; cdr3_nt: TGTGCCAGCAGACACCCCGGGACAATGAACACTGAAGCTTTCTTT
d_call: -; v_call: TRBV9; clone_size: -; cdr3_length: 15; j_call: TRBJ2-3; cdr3_aa: CASSVAGSPADTQYF; cdr3_nt: TGTGCCAGCAGCGTAGCCGGGAGCCCTGCAGATACGCAGTATTTT
d_call: -; v_call: TRBV27; clone_size: -; cdr3_length: 14; j_call: TRBJ2-7; cdr3_aa: CASRRQGGTYEQYF; cdr3_nt: TGTGCCAGCAGGAGACAGGGTGGGACTTACGAGCAGTACTTC
d_call: TRBD1; v_call: TRBV5-1; clone_size: -; cdr3_length: 14; j_call: TRBJ1-1; cdr3_aa: CASSLQGLATEAFF; cdr3_nt: TGCGCCAGCAGCTTACAGGGGTTGGCCACTGAAGCTTTCTTT
d_call: TRBD1; v_call: TRBV15; clone_size: -; cdr3_length: 16; j_call: TRBJ1-4; cdr3_aa: CATSRVPGTGDEKLFF; cdr3_nt: TGTGCCACCAGCAGAGTTCCCGGGACAGGGGATGAAAAACTGTTTTTT
d_call: TRBD1; v_call: TRBV5-1; clone_size: -; cdr3_length: 13; j_call: TRBJ1-1; cdr3_aa: CASRTQGATEAFF; cdr3_nt: TGCGCCAGCAGAACTCAGGGGGCCACTGAAGCTTTCTTT
d_call: TRBD2; v_call: TRBV9; clone_size: once; cdr3_length: 15; j_call: TRBJ2-1; cdr3_aa: CASSADSGRSGEQFF; cdr3_nt: TGTGCCAGCAGCGCCGATAGCGGGAGGTCCGGCGAGCAGTTCTTC
d_call: -; v_call: TRBV9; clone_size: -; cdr3_length: 14; j_call: TRBJ2-1; cdr3_aa: CASARQPSSDEQFF; cdr3_nt: TGTGCCAGCGCAAGGCAACCTTCAAGTGATGAGCAGTTCTTC